Described below is a single TCR beta chain sequence and its context. This clone was seen a single time. Its target antigen remains unknown. No base quality values were provided; no much bigger clone lies one nucleotide off. The entry originates in a study of shared clonotypes between healthy human individuals (dated by TCRdb to 2018 to 2021). Regarding the complete study: A couple of women and a few men aged 18 to 49 years were included in the cohort. For each donor, three plates each were used for CD4 naive and CD4 memory, two plates were used for CD8 naive, and one plate was used for CD8 memory. Blood TCR repertoires of a handful of healthy adults were deeply sequenced to estimate repertoire size and the extent of clonotype sharing between individuals. To increase sequencing depth and limit assay-specific biases, different laboratories used diverse techniques to prepare libraries and sequence TCR repertoires. Each donor's leukapheresis produced roughly between roughly 0.9 and 8.9 billion PBMCs.

Via the germline V gene, CDR1 is ENHRY and CDR2 SYGVKD. V lost 8 bases and J lost 5 bases; the stretch between them is 5 bases long. From cysteine to phenylalanine, the CDR3 is 10 amino acids long. The kept DNA is CDR3 alone, 30 bases in frame from the first base. Using the deep immunoSEQ assay, TCR CDR3 regions were amplified from genomic DNA by multiplex PCR. For each cell subset, the extracted genomic DNA was distributed evenly across all wells of several immunoSEQ 96-well plates, and each plate served as one replicate. For sorted subsets, each replicate PCR was loaded with about 200 ng genomic DNA, equivalent to 25,000 to 35,000 T cell genomes. The purified libraries were quantified using a Qubit 3.0 fluorometer, sized with a Bioanalyzer 2100, and then quantified again using the KAPA Library Quantification kit. A separate single-read 150-cycle Illumina NextSeq 550 flow cell was used to sequence each immunoSEQ 96-well plate. The authors' analysis ran thus. Because only junctional sequences without quality scores were contained in the immunoSEQ output, filtering matching that applied to full-length reads could not be performed. Sequences were annotated with PyIR, a Python wrapper for IgBLAST v1.9, using IMGT germline references to assign V/J genes and CDR3. Reads were filtered out if the reads had weak V/J assignments (E-value above 1e-6), no CDR3, stop codons, out-of-frame junctions, or ambiguous translated residues. V3J clonotypes were defined as sequences sharing the same inferred V gene, J gene, and CDR3 amino acid sequence. Percentage overlap between repertoires was computed as shared unique clonotypes divided by the size of the smaller repertoire. RTK rarefaction, the Chao1 estimator, and Recon v2.1 estimates of unobserved clonotypes were used to assess repertoire richness. OLGA was used to compute generation probabilities for all TCRbeta clonotypes that the gDNA method yielded from four donors. In its TCRdb copy, this immuneACCESS table keeps in-frame sequences only and misses some clones. Where compared with another copy, unresolved V genes explain less than half of these, and the others have no known cause. That table is the source of V, J and clone size, and D and trimming were worked out from the DNA. The sample table lists 800,000 or so clones, 90% to 98% of them with a count of one. The ten largest clones add up to about 0.25% of the sample.

CD8 naive samples were obtained by positive selection for CCR7 among CD45RO-negative cells, yielding a CD45RA+CCR7+ population from which TemRA cells were excluded. Healthy HIV-negative adults with no recently reported acute infections or vaccinations were included as donors. All donors were Caucasian adults living in Nashville, Tennessee, USA. Blood was collected by leukapheresis, and PBMCs were isolated by Ficoll-Histopaque density gradient centrifugation and then cryopreserved in liquid nitrogen vapor phase. Analytical flow cytometry was used to check the purity and quantity of each magnetically sorted T cell population. From each sorted fraction, genomic DNA was isolated and quantified by UV absorbance on a Nanodrop 2000c. The paper as a whole reports these results and caveats: Sharing across a handful of donors was observed for approximately 5% of naive CD4, 3.5% of naive CD8, 2% to 2.5% of memory CD4, and approximately 0.41% of memory CD8 clonotypes. Even with the large sequencing depth, rarefaction of the sorted-subset datasets indicated that sequencing was incomplete. Higher generation probabilities were observed for clonotypes shared by all four sorted-subset donors than for non-shared clonotypes. Pairwise subsampling indicated that sequencing depth was expected to affect the degree of clonotype sharing among donors. Because the study included only a small number of donors, the genetic and exposure-history diversity represented was limited. Naive subsets generally had larger estimated clonotype richness than memory subsets did. Sampling was restricted to blood, and TCR repertoires in tissues likely differ from the TCR repertoires found in blood.

Rearrangement joined TRBV10-3 to TRBJ2-3, with no reliable assignment of the D segment. The source of this sequence is a man in his thirties or forties in good health. Sample: naive CD8+ T cells sorted from blood. What this sample's cell subset or site label stands for: CD45RA+CCR7+. The CDR3 reads as follows: CAIGQDTQYF. Here is the DNA: TGTGCCATCGGCCAAGATACGCAGTATTTT.